Below, 11 T cell receptor beta chains from the same sample are listed, as sequenced in a study of blood T cell repertoires in COVID-19. Produced via immunoSEQ multiplex PCR; TCRdb's table is partial and in-frame only. The repertoire holds roughly 110,000 clones, with about three quarters as singletons. The sample consisted of peripheral blood. The receptors come from a man between 65 and 85 years old with acute or convalescent COVID-19.

This clone was recorded a few times. V is TRBV3-1 (or the pseudogene TRBV3-2) and J is TRBJ2-1; 9 positions match TRBD2. From germline, CDR1 is LGHDT and CDR2 YNNKEL (reference sequence). Losses at the gene ends were 2 bases for V and 6 bases for J; bases not matched to a gene: 11. The length of the CDR3 is 17 residues. CDR3 loop: CASSQLTSGDLTNEQFF. In DNA form, the CDR3 reads TGTGCCAGCAGCCAACTGACTAGCGGAGACCTAACCAATGAGCAGTTCTTC.

This chain joins TRBV6-5 and TRBJ2-2, with 9 bases that match TRBD1. Germline assignment: CDR1 MNHEY and CDR2 SVGAGI. J lost 6 bases, V lost 10 bases, and 9 bases had no gene match. The CDR3 totals 14 residues. The CDR3 coding sequence is TGTGCCACATTAGGACAGGGGAAGGCCGGGGAGCTGTTTTTT. Translating it yields CATLGQGKAGELFF.

The chain uses TRBV7-6 and TRBJ2-2; weak D call: TRBD1 (6 bases). Germline V gene lookup returns CDR1 SGHVS and CDR2 FNYEAQ. The CDR3 is 15 residues long. V shed 5 bases and J shed 7 bases, with 17 bases lying between them. CDR3 protein: CASSPQGGYSGELFF. For the CDR3, the DNA is TGTGCCAGCAGCCCCCAAGGGGGTTACAGCGGGGAGCTGTTTTTT.

V gene TRBV19 combines with J gene TRBJ1-2; D call uncertain. Germline assignment: CDR1 LNHDA and CDR2 SQIVND (reference sequence). The CDR3 runs to 12 residues. V was shortened by 1 base and J by 8 bases, with 8 bases between the two germline ends. The CDR3 sequence is CASSIVGRGYTF. CDR3 coding DNA: TGTGCCAGTAGTATAGTTGGCAGAGGCTACACCTTC.

The genes are TRBV27 and TRBJ1-2; tentatively, D is TRBD1 (6 bases). Germline loops: CDR1 MNHEY, CDR2 SMNVEV (reference sequence). The length of the CDR3 is 16 residues. The V end lost 2 bases, the J end lost 4 bases, and 17 bases lay between the germline ends. For the CDR3, the DNA is TGTGCCAGCAGTTTAAGTGGCATCGGACAGTTCTATGGCTACACCTTC. It translates to CASSLSGIGQFYGYTF.

The chain joins TRBV10-3 to TRBJ2-7; tentatively, D is TRBD1 (6 bases). The germline V gene has CDR1 ENHRY and CDR2 SYGVKD. Trimming took 7 bases from V and 5 from J, leaving 18 bases between them. The CDR3 extends over 14 amino acids. CDR3 in amino acids: CAINIGQMGNEQYF. CDR3 nucleotide sequence: TGTGCCATCAATATAGGACAGATGGGGAACGAGCAGTACTTC.

The chain uses TRBV10-3 and TRBJ1-6, with a possible D match to TRBD1 (6 bases). Germline V lookup: CDR1 ENHRY, CDR2 SYGVKD. CDR3 length: 15 amino acids. V shed 4 bases and J shed 7 bases, with 14 bases lying between them. CDR3 in amino acids: CAISGNRERNSPLHF. The CDR3 DNA reads as TGTGCCATCAGTGGAAACAGGGAAAGGAATTCACCCCTCCACTTT.

The chain employs TRBV6-4 and TRBJ2-1; 7 bases line up with TRBD1. The CDR3 spans 15 residues. V lost 2 bases and J lost 7; bases outside the gene matches: 8. In germline, CDR1 is MRHNA, CDR2 SNTAGT. The CDR3 coding sequence is TGTGCCAGCAGTGACGGGACAGTTCCGACAAATGAGCAGTTCTTC. Translation gives CASSDGTVPTNEQFF.

This clone was recorded a few times. The V call is TRBV19, the J call TRBJ1-1; 8 bases fit TRBD1. Germline V lookup: CDR1 LNHDA, CDR2 SQIVND (reference sequence). J lost 6 bases, V lost 5 bases, and 11 bases had no gene match. This CDR3 has 15 residues. The CDR3 nucleotides read TGTGCCAGTAGTTTCCGGGACAGGAGGAATCCTGAAGCTTTCTTT. As protein: CASSFRDRRNPEAFF.

The V and J genes are TRBV7-2 and TRBJ1-3; TRBD1 is a possible D gene (6 bases). Per germline, CDR1 SGHTA and CDR2 FQGNSA. This CDR3 is 15 amino acids long. Trimming took 3 bases from V and 0 from J, leaving 9 bases between them. The CDR3 here is CASSFGDISGNTIYF. The CDR3 nucleotides read TGTGCCAGCAGCTTTGGGGACATCTCTGGAAACACCATATATTTT.

J is TRBJ2-5 and V is TRBV29-1, with D possibly being TRBD1 (6 bases). The CDR3 is 14 residues long. The V end lost 3 bases, the J end lost 8 bases, and 19 bases lay between the germline ends. Germline CDR1 is SQVTM and CDR2 is ANQGSEA. CDR3 loop: CSVDGVRGEGTQYF. CDR3 coding DNA: TGCAGCGTTGACGGGGTCAGGGGAGAAGGAACCCAGTACTTC.